These T cell receptor beta chains were read from a single sample in a study of T cell repertoires in cytomegalovirus infection. TCRdb passed the reads through MiXCR, listing each CDR3 protein once. Of nearly 450,000 distinct CDR3 sequences listed, approximately 33% are singletons. Sequenced sample: PBMCs. Receptors were obtained from a human donor in good health (CMV status not recorded). Some clones in this sample may be carry-over from other donors' samples. The conserved cysteine and the conserved F or W are not part of the CDR3 here. Each record gives: V gene, J gene, clone size, CDR3 protein. Not all rows give a size; the values are once, few, many and, for expanded clones, a class.

v_gene: TRBV28; j_gene: TRBJ1-5; abundance: .; CDR3aa: ASSSPTGLGSQPQH
v_gene: TRBV12-3/TRBV12-4; j_gene: TRBJ1-5; abundance: many; CDR3aa: ASSPNPGRQPQH
v_gene: TRBV7-6; j_gene: TRBJ2-1; abundance: .; CDR3aa: ASSSGVGEQF
v_gene: TRBV2; j_gene: TRBJ2-5; abundance: .; CDR3aa: ASSSTAGKETQY
v_gene: TRBV6-1; j_gene: TRBJ2-3; abundance: .; CDR3aa: ASSAGLAGGYTDTQY
v_gene: TRBV2; j_gene: TRBJ2-2; abundance: few; CDR3aa: ATGTSEVTGELF
v_gene: TRBV5-1; j_gene: TRBJ2-3; abundance: .; CDR3aa: ASTDQDTQY
v_gene: TRBV20-1; j_gene: TRBJ2-2; abundance: .; CDR3aa: SARRLAGGLNTGELF
v_gene: TRBV7-2; j_gene: TRBJ2-1; abundance: .; CDR3aa: ASSLEAPLYYNEQF
v_gene: TRBV11-1; j_gene: TRBJ2-1; abundance: .; CDR3aa: ASSPGVVWGTYNEQF
v_gene: TRBV6-2/TRBV6-3; j_gene: TRBJ2-1; abundance: many; CDR3aa: ASSRLRLAGIVNEQF
v_gene: TRBV7-9; j_gene: TRBJ1-4; abundance: .; CDR3aa: ASSHGRGQSEKLF
v_gene: TRBV6-1; j_gene: TRBJ2-5; abundance: many; CDR3aa: ASSVVTQY
v_gene: TRBV4-2; j_gene: TRBJ1-1; abundance: few; CDR3aa: ASSQEKVRHTEAF
v_gene: TRBV6-6; j_gene: TRBJ1-5; abundance: few; CDR3aa: ASSFNGGGNQPQH
v_gene: TRBV7-6; j_gene: TRBJ2-1; abundance: few; CDR3aa: ASSWTGGPSDEQF
v_gene: TRBV7-9; j_gene: TRBJ1-2; abundance: many; CDR3aa: ASRSTGRGGYT
v_gene: TRBV4-2; j_gene: TRBJ1-4; abundance: few; CDR3aa: ASSQDSGTGGRTNEKLF
v_gene: TRBV28; j_gene: TRBJ2-1; abundance: few; CDR3aa: ASSPRTGHGSYNEQF
v_gene: TRBV6-6; j_gene: TRBJ1-2; abundance: .; CDR3aa: ASSYSGRGHRDDYGYT
v_gene: TRBV5-4; j_gene: TRBJ1-2; abundance: few; CDR3aa: ASSLLGQGFNYGYT
v_gene: TRBV5-5; j_gene: TRBJ1-4; abundance: .; CDR3aa: ASSKNSGALNEKLF
v_gene: TRBV6-5; j_gene: TRBJ1-4; abundance: .; CDR3aa: ASSYVPTNEKLF
v_gene: TRBV7-9; j_gene: TRBJ2-3; abundance: .; CDR3aa: ASSPKGADTQY
v_gene: TRBV20-1; j_gene: TRBJ1-2; abundance: .; CDR3aa: SARDRRGNHGYT
v_gene: TRBV7-9; j_gene: TRBJ2-5; abundance: many; CDR3aa: ASSRGQGARETQY